The 3 T cell receptor beta chains in this list originate from one sample, sequenced in a study of shared clonotypes between healthy human individuals. Profiling relied on immunoSEQ multiplex PCR, and the TCRdb table lists in-frame clones only, not all of them. This sample yields a few hundred thousand clones, of which just over 65% are seen a single time; roughly 11% belongs to the top ten. Sample: memory CD4+ T cells sorted from blood. Documented subset: CD45RA-negative fraction. The receptor source for this set is a man aged 25 to 45 in good health.

This sequence joins TRBV5-6 and TRBJ2-7; no reliable D call. Germline-derived CDR1 and CDR2 are SGHDT and YYEEEE. The CDR3 covers 15 residues. Trimming cost V 4 bases and J 0 bases, with 14 bases left between them. The CDR3 is CASSGEERNSYEQYF. CDR3 DNA: TGTGCCAGCAGCGGAGAAGAGAGAAACTCCTACGAGCAGTACTTC.

The rearrangement links TRBV19 to TRBJ2-7, with D tentatively TRBD2 (6 bases). Germline values: CDR1 LNHDA, CDR2 SQIVND (reference sequence). The CDR3 covers 15 residues. V shed 1 base and J shed 2 bases, with 12 bases lying between them. CDR3 DNA: TGTGCCAGTAGTATAGTTGATAGCGGAACCTACGAGCAGTACTTC. Encoded protein: CASSIVDSGTYEQYF.

The table lists this clone with a count of one. V usage is TRBV5-6 and J usage is TRBJ2-7; TRBD1 matches at 7 bases. The V gene end was trimmed by 0 bases and the J gene end by 4 bases; junction bases not matched to a gene: 7. This CDR3 has 15 residues. Per germline, CDR1 SGHDT and CDR2 YYEEEE. The DNA for the CDR3 is TGTGCCAGCAGCTTGGGCCGACAGGGCTGGTACGAGCAGTACTTC. Amino acids: CASSLGRQGWYEQYF. Together with reference TRBV5-6 and TRBJ2-7, the CDR3 gives the full variable domain: DAGVTQSPTHLIKTRGQQVTLRCSPKSGHDTVSWYQQALGQGPQFIFQYYEEEERQRGNFPDRFSGHQFPNYSSELNVNALLLGDSALYLCASSLGRQGWYEQYFGPGTRLTVT.